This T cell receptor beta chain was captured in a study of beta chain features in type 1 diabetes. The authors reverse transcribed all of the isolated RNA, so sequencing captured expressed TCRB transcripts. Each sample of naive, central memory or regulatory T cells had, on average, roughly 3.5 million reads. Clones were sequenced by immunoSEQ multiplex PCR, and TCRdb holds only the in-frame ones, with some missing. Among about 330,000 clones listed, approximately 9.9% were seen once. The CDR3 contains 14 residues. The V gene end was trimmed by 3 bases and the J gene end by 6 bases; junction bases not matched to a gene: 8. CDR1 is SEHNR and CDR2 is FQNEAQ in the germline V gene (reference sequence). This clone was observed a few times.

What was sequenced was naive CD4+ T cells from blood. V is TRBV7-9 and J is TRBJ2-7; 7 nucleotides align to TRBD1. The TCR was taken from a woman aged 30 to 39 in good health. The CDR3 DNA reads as TGTGCCAGCAGCTTCACCGGACAGGCGGGCGAGCAGTACTTC. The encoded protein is CASSFTGQAGEQYF.